The rows below give T cell receptor beta chains drawn from one sample of a study of blood T cell repertoires in COVID-19. Repertoires were generated with immunoSEQ multiplex PCR, while TCRdb's copy carries only in-frame clones and drops some. The sample yields some 110,000 clones, approximately 80% seen once. The sample consisted of peripheral blood. The receptors here all came from a woman aged 70-85 years with acute or convalescent COVID-19. Each CDR3 is given without its conserved first and last residue. Part of the rows lack a size; the others show once, few, many or a class for expanded clones.

v_call clone_size cdr3_aa
TRBV12-3/TRBV12-4 few ASSLASGITAF
TRBV7-2 . ASSLGSRQETQY
TRBV7-8 . ASSSDRLGEAF
TRBV7-2 . ASSTTSGGQETQY
TRBV25-1 few ASSIGQGLEGYT
TRBV18 . ASSPPVAVGNEQF
TRBV7-2 . ASSRVGTEAF
TRBV5-1 . ASSLELETQY
TRBV4-1 . ASSQPRQHQETQY
TRBV12-3/TRBV12-4 . ASRGQLQETQY
TRBV11-3 . ASSLRFFGQAFNEKLF
TRBV30 once AWSVRTSGVVGDTQY
TRBV28 few ASTWGDNQPQH
TRBV2 . ASKEGRTDTQY
TRBV4-3 . ASSLQSQYNEQF
TRBV7-9 . ASSSSSGGAYNEQF
TRBV24-1 . ATSDLGGRGYT
TRBV21-1 few ASSKPRGEDGYT
TRBV5-1 . ASRLAGVRETQY
TRBV5-1 . ASSLEGWTGDNEQF
TRBV4-3 . ASSRGRGSQETQY
TRBV19 . ASSIGGNSGNTIY
TRBV28 few ASSPPTGLGAYGYT
TRBV2 . ASNLGQGGGYGYT
TRBV15 . ATSRDPTGGYEKLF
TRBV13 . ASSIDRVVHEQF
TRBV9 . ASSATGYLDGYT
TRBV24-1 once ATSDPLAGSPDTQY
TRBV9 . ASRRDGSTDTQY
TRBV15 . ATSGGWDQPQH
TRBV10-1 . ASSDTSGGSGEQF
TRBV4-3 few ASSQDRRVQGSSSYNSPLH
TRBV5-1 . ASSLQGWTEAF